This T cell receptor beta chain was sequenced in a study of technical replicates of blood from a few donors (dated by TCRdb to about 2017). A word on this clone: It lacks a known antigen. No base-level quality is on record; no much larger clone is a single base apart.

Library creation used the immunoSEQ multiplex PCR assay. In its TCRdb copy, this immuneACCESS table keeps in-frame sequences only and misses some clones. Where compared with another copy, unresolved V genes explain less than half of these, and the others have no known cause. In all, the sample holds about 74,000 clones, and nearly 97% of those were seen once. The top ten clonotypes cover roughly 0.4% of the sample. V has 4 bases trimmed and J has 1 base trimmed; junction bases matching no gene number 3. The germline V gene (reference sequence) gives CDR1 as MNHNY and CDR2 as SVGAGI. There are 14 amino acids in the CDR3, from cysteine to phenylalanine inclusive. Of the read, only the CDR3 DNA is kept; its 42 bases are in frame from base 1.

Sequenced material: T cells isolated from PBMCs. Recombination connected TRBV6-6 to TRBJ2-7, and 8 bases in between align with TRBD1. This clonotype originated in a human donor in good health. The nucleotide sequence reads TGTGCCAGCAGTTCGGGACAGGCTTCCTACGAGCAGTACTTC. Translated, it gives CASSSGQASYEQYF.